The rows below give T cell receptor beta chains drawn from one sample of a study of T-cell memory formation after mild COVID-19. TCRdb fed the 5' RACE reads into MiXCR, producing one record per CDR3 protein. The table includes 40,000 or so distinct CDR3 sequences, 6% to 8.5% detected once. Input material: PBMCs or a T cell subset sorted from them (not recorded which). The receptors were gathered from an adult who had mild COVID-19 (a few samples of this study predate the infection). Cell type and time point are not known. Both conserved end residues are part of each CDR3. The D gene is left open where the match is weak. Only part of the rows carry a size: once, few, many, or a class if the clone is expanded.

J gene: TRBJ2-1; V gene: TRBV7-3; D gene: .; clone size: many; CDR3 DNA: TGTGCCAGCAGTGCTCATCAGTACAATGAGCAGTTCTTC; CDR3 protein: CASSAHQYNEQFF
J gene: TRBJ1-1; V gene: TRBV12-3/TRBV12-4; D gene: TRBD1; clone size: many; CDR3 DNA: TGTGCCAGCAGTTTTTCACCGACTACAGGGGCTGAAGCTTTCTTT; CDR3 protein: CASSFSPTTGAEAFF
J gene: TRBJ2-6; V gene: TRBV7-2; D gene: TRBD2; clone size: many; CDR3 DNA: TGTGCCATCCGGGGGCGGGAGGCTCGTGGGGCCAACGTCCTGACTTTC; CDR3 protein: CAIRGREARGANVLTF
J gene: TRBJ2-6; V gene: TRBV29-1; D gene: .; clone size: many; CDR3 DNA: TGCAGCGTTGGGGCAGGTACTGGGGCCAACGTCCTGACTTTC; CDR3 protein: CSVGAGTGANVLTF
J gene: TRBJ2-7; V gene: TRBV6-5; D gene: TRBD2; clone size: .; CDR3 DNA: TGTGCCAGCAGTTACAAGGGGCGGGAGTTCGACGAGCAGTACTTC; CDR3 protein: CASSYKGREFDEQYF
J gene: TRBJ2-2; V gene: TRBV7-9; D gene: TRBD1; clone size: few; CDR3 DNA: TGTGCCAGCAGCCGGAGGACAGGGATGAACACCGGGGAGCTGTTTTTT; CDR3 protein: CASSRRTGMNTGELFF
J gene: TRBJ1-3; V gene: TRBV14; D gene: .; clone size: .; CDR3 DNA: TGTGCCAGCAGCCAAGGGTTCCGACGGGGAAACACCATATATTTT; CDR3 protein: CASSQGFRRGNTIYF
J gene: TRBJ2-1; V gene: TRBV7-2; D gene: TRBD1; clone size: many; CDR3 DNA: TGTGCCAGCAGCTTAGGATCAGGGGGCCACAATGAGCAGTTCTTC; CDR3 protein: CASSLGSGGHNEQFF
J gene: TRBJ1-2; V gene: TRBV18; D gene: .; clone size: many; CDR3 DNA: TGTGCCAGCTCACCGGCCCTCGAGGTTTCAGGCTATGGCTACACCTTC; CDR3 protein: CASSPALEVSGYGYTF
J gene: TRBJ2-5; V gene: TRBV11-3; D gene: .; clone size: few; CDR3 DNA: TGTGCCAGCAGCTTAGCTGGGGCCGAGGAGACCCAGTACTTC; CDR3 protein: CASSLAGAEETQYF
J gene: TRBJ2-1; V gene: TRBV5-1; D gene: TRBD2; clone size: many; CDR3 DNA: TGCGCCAGCAGCCCGGGGACTAGCCTCGGGGATGAGCAGTTCTTC; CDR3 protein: CASSPGTSLGDEQFF
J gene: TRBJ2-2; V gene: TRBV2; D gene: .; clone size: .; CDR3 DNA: TGTGCCAGCAACCCCCCCGAGGGACAGATCAGCGAGCCGGGAGGTAGAGCGAACACCGGGGAGCTGTTTTTT; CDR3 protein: CASNPPEGQISEPGGRANTGELFF
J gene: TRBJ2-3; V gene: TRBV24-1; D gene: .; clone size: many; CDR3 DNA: TGTGCCACCAGTGATTCGCGGGTCGGCGGAACTAGCAGAACCCATACGCAGTATTTT; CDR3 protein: CATSDSRVGGTSRTHTQYF
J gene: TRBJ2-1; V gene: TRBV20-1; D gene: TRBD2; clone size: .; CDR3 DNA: TGCAGTGCTAGAGATCCCAGAGCGGGGGCCCACAATGAGCAGTTCTTC; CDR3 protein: CSARDPRAGAHNEQFF
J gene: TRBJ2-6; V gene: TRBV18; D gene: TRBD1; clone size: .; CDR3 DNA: TGTGCCAGCTCACCATCGGGACAGGAAATACGTCCTGGGGCCAACGTCCTGACTTTC; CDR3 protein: CASSPSGQEIRPGANVLTF
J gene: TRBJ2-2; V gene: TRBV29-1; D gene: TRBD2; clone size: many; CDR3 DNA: TGCAGCGTTGTGCGGGGGGGGATGAACACCGGGGAGCTGTTTTTT; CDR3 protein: CSVVRGGMNTGELFF
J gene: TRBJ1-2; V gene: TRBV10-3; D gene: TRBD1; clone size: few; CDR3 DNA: TGTGCCATCAGTTTAGGACAGGGGGGTAATGGCTACACCTTC; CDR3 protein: CAISLGQGGNGYTF
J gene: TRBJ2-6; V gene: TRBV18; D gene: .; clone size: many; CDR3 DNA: TGTGCCAGCTCACCACTACGCCCGCGGTTGGCTGGGGCCAACGTCCTGACTTTC; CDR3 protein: CASSPLRPRLAGANVLTF
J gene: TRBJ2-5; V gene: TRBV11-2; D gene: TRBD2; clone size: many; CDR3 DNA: TGTGCCAGCAGCTTAGAAGGATGGAGCGGGGGGGCGGAGACCCAGTACTTC; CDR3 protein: CASSLEGWSGGAETQYF
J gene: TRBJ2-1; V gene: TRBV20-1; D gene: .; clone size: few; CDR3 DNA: TGCAGTGCGCGGACTTTCTCCTACAATGAGCAGTTCTTC; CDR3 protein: CSARTFSYNEQFF
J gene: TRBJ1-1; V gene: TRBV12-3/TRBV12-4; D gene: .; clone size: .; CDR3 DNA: TGTGCCAGCAGTCCCACCCGGGGCCGTACTGAAGCTTTCTTT; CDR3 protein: CASSPTRGRTEAFF
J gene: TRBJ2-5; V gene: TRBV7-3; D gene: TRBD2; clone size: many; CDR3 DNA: TGTGCCAGCAGCTTAATAGGCGGGGGAGTATCAGAGACCCAGTACTTC; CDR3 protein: CASSLIGGGVSETQYF
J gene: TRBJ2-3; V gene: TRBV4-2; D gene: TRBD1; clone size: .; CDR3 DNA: TGTGCCAGCAGCCAGAAAGGGACAGATCCTCGTACAGATACGCAGTATTTT; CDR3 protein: CASSQKGTDPRTDTQYF
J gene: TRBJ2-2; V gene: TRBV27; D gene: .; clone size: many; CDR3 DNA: TGTGCCAGCAGTTGGGGAGGGGGCATTTACACCGGGGAGCTGTTTTTT; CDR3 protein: CASSWGGGIYTGELFF
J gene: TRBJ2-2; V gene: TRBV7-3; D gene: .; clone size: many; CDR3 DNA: TGTGCCAGCAGCCCCGGGTTGGGGACCGGGGAGCTGTTTTTT; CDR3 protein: CASSPGLGTGELFF
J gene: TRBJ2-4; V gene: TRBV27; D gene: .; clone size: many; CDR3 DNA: TGTGCCAGCAGTAAAGGCGACCTTGCCAAAAACATTCAGTACTTC; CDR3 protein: CASSKGDLAKNIQYF
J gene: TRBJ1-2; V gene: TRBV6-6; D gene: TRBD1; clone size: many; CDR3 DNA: TGTGCCAGCAGCCTCTCGACAGGGGACTATGGCTACACCTTC; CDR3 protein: CASSLSTGDYGYTF
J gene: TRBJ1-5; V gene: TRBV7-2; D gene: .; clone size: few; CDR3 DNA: TGTGCCAGCAGCTTTAGGACGGGGCCAAAGCATTTT; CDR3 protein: CASSFRTGPKHF
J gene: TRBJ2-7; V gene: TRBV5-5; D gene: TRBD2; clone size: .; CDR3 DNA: TGTGCCAGCAGCCGGGCCGGGACTAGCGCCTACGAGCAGTACTTC; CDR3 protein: CASSRAGTSAYEQYF
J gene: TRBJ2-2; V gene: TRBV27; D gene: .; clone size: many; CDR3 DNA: TGTGCCAGCAGTTTGAGGGGCACGAACACCGGGGAGCTGTTTTTT; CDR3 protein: CASSLRGTNTGELFF
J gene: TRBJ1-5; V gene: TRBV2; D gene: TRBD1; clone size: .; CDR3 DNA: TGTGCCAGCAGTGATGAGGCAGGGGGAAATCAGCCCCAGCATTTT; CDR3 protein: CASSDEAGGNQPQHF
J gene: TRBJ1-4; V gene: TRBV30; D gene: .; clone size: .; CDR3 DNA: TGTGCCTGGAGTGTAGGGGGAACTAATGAAAAACTGTTTTTT; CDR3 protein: CAWSVGGTNEKLFF
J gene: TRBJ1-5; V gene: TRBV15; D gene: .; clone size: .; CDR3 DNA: TGTGCCACCAGCAGGCACGAGGTTCAGCCCCAGCATTTT; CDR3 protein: CATSRHEVQPQHF
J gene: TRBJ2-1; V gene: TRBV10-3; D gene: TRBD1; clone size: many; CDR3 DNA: TGTGCCATCGGGACTGGGTCAGGGGGCCATGAGCAGTTCTTC; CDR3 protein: CAIGTGSGGHEQFF
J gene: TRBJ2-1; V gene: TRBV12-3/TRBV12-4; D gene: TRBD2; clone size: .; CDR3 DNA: TGTGCCAGCAGACTAGCGGGGAGCTCCTACAATGAGCAGTTCTTC; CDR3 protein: CASRLAGSSYNEQFF
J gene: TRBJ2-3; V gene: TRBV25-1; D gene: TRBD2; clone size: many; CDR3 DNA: TGTGCCAGCAGCCTCTTAGCGGGGGGGCGCGGAGATACGCAGTATTTT; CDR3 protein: CASSLLAGGRGDTQYF
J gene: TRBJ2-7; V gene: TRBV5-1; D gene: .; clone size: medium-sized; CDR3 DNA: TGCGCCAGCAGCTTGGATCCCAGCTACGAGCAGTACTTC; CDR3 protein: CASSLDPSYEQYF
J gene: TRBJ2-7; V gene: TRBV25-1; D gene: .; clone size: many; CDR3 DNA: TGTGCCAGCAGACAGGGATTCCGCGAGCAGTACTTC; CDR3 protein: CASRQGFREQYF
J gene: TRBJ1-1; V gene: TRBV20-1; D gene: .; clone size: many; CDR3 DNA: TGCAGTGCTAGAGCTGGACTGAACACTGAAGCTTTCTTT; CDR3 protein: CSARAGLNTEAFF
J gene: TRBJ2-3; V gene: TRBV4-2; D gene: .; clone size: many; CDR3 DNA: TGTGCCAGCAGCCAAGAGGCACCTCCTACCCCAGATACGCAGTATTTT; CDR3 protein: CASSQEAPPTPDTQYF
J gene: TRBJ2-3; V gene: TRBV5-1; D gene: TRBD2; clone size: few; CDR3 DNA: TGCGCCAGCAGCTCCCAAGGAGGACTAGTGGGAGGCAGGGCAGATACGCAGTATTTT; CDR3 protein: CASSSQGGLVGGRADTQYF
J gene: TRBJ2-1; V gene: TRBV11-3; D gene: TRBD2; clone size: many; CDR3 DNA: TGTGCCAGCAGCTTCGGGACTAGCGGGAGGGCTTACAATGAGCAGTTCTTC; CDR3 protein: CASSFGTSGRAYNEQFF
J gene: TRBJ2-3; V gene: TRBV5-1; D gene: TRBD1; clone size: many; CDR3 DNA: TGCGCCAGCAGCTTAAATCCGGGACAGATGGAGAATACGCAGTATTTT; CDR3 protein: CASSLNPGQMENTQYF
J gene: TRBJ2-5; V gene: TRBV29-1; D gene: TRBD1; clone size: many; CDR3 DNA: TGCAGCCTCTACCAGGGGGCTGGGGAGACCCAGTACTTC; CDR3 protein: CSLYQGAGETQYF
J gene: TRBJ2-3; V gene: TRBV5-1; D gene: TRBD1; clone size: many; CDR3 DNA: TGCGCCAGCAGCTTGGGACAGGGGGCAGGCGGGTCAGATACGCAGTATTTT; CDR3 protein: CASSLGQGAGGSDTQYF
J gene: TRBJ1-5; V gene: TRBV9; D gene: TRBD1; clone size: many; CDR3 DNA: TGTGCCAGCCGCCGGGACAGGGATCTGGGTCAGCCCCAGCATTTT; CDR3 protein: CASRRDRDLGQPQHF
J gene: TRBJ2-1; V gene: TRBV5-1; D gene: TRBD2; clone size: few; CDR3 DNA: TGCGCCAGCAGCTTTGGAGCGGGACTATACAATGAGCAGTTCTTC; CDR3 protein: CASSFGAGLYNEQFF
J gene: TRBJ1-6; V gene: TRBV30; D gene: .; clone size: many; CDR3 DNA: TGTGCCTGGAGTGGGGGCCATAATTCACCCCTCCACTTT; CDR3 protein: CAWSGGHNSPLHF
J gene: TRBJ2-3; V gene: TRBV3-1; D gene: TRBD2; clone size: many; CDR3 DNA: TGTGCCAGCACCCTCCTTTCCGGGACTAGCGGCGATACGCAGTATTTT; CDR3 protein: CASTLLSGTSGDTQYF
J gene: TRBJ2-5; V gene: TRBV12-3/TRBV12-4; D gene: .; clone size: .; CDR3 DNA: TGTGCCAGCAGTTTAGCCCTGTCAACAATGCCCGAGACCCAGTACTTC; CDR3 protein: CASSLALSTMPETQYF
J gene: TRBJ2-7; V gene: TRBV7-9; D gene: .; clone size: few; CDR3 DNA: TGTGCCACCAAGGAGTTTTTGGAGCGCAACGAGCAGTACTTC; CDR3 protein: CATKEFLERNEQYF
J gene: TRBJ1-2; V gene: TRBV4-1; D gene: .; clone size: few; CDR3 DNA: TGCGCCAGCAGCCTACCGACAGCCGACTATGGCTACACCTTC; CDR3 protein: CASSLPTADYGYTF
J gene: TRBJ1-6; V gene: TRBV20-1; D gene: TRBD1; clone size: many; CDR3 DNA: TGCAGTGCTCGGAAGACAGGGCTACTGGGCTCACCCCTCCACTTT; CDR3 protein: CSARKTGLLGSPLHF
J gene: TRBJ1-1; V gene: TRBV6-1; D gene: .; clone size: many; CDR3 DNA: TGTGCCAGCAGTGGGCACCTAAGGAACACTGAAGCTTTCTTT; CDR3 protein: CASSGHLRNTEAFF
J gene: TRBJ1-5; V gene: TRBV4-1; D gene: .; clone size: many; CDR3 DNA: TGCGCCAGCAGCCAAGATCCCAACCAAAATCAGCCCCAGCATTTT; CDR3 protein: CASSQDPNQNQPQHF
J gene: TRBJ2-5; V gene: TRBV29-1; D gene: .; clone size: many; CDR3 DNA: TGCAGCGTTGTCGGCAGGGGCCAAGAGACCCAGTACTTC; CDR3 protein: CSVVGRGQETQYF
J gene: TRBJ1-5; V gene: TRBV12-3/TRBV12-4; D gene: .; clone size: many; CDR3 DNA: TGTGCCAGCAGTTTCTCTGGGGGCAGGCGGAATCAGCCCCAGCATTTT; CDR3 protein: CASSFSGGRRNQPQHF
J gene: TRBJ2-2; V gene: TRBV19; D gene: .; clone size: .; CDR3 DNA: TGTGCCAGTAGTGCCCATACATCGAACACCGGGGAGCTGTTTTTT; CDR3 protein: CASSAHTSNTGELFF